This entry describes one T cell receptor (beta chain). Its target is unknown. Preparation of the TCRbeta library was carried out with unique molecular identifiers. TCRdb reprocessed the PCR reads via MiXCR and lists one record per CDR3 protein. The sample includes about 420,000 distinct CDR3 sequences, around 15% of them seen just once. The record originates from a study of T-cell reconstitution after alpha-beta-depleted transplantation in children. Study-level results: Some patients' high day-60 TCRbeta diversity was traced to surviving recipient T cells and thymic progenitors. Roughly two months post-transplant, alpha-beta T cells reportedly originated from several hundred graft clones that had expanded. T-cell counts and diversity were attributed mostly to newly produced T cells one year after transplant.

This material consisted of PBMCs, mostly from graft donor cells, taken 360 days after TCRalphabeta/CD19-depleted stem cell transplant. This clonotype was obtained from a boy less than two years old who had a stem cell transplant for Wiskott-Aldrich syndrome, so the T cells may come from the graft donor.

The CDR3 nucleotides are TGTGCCAGCCGGGACCTTAATTCACCCCTCCACTTT. This translates into CASRDLNSPLHF. The gene calls are TRBV3-1 and TRBJ1-6, with D tentatively TRBD1 (5 bases). The ends were cut back, 8 bases at V and 6 bases at J, with 8 bases in the middle. This CDR3 has 12 residues. The germline CDR1 and CDR2 sequences are LGHDT and YNNKEL (reference sequence). Combining the CDR3 with reference TRBV3-1 and TRBJ1-6 gives the whole variable domain DTAVSQTPKYLVTQMGNDKSIKCEQNLGHDTMYWYKQDSKKFLKIMFSYNNKELIINETVPNRFSPKSPDKAHLNLHINSLELGDSAVYFCASRDLNSPLHFGNGTRLTVT.